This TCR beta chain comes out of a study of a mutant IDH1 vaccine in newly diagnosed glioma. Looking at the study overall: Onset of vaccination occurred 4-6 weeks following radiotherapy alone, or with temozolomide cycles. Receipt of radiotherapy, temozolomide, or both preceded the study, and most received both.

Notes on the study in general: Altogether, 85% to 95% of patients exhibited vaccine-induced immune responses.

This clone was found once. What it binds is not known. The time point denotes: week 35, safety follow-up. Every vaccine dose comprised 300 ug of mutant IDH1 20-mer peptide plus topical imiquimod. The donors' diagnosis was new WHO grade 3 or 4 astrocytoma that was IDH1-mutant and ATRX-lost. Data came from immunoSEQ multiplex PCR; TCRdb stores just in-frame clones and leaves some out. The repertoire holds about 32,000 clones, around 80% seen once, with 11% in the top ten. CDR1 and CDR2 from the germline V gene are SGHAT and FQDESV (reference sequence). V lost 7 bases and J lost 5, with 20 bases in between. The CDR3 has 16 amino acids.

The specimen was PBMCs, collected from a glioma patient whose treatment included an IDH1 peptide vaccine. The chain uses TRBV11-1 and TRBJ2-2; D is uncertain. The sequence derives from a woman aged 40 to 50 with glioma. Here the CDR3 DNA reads TGTGCCAGCACCGAACCTGGAGTGAGCGTTACCGGGGAGCTGTTTTTT. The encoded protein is CASTEPGVSVTGELFF.